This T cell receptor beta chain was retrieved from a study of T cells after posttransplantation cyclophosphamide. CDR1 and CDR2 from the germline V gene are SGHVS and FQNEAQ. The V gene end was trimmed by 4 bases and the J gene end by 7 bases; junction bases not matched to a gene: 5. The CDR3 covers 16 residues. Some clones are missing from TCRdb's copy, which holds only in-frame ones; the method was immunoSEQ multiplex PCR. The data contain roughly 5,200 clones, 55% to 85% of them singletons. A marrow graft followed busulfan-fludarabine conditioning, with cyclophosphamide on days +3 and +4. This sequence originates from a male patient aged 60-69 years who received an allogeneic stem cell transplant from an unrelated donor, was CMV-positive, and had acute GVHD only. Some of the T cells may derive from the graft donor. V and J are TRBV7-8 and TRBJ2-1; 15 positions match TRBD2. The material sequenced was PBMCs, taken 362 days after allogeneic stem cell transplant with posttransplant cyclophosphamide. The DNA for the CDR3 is TGTGCCAGCAGCTCCGGACTAGCGGGAGGGAAAAATGAGCAGTTCTTC. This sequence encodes CASSSGLAGGKNEQFF.